These T cell receptor beta chains were read from a single sample in a study of T cells in Graves' hyperthyroidism and ophthalmopathy. MiXCR, applied by TCRdb to the multiplex PCR reads, yields one record per CDR3 protein. The table lists around 560,000 distinct CDR3 sequences, approximately 16% of them singletons. The sequencing sample was made of blood. Receptor source: a young woman with Graves' hyperthyroidism. Both conserved end residues are part of each CDR3. A D gene is named only where the DNA matches it firmly.

.	TRBV6-1	TRBJ1-5	CASSGLSVGQPQHF
TRBD2	TRBV6-9	TRBJ2-1	CASSYTTTSGTYNEQFF
TRBD2	TRBV20-1	TRBJ2-5	CSARASGLQETQYF
.	TRBV29-1	TRBJ2-7	CSVRTVYEQYF
TRBD1	TRBV28	TRBJ1-2	CASSRTGDRNGYTF
TRBD2	TRBV7-2	TRBJ2-5	CASSLVSSGGGYQETQYF
.	TRBV7-9	TRBJ1-2	CASSFVSTGKYGYTF
.	TRBV9	TRBJ1-2	CASSVTTGMSNYGYTF
TRBD1	TRBV28	TRBJ1-2	CASSVDRAHYGYTF
TRBD2	TRBV28	TRBJ2-7	CASSRRDYSYEQYF
.	TRBV5-6	TRBJ2-3	CASSIEATDTQYF
.	TRBV3-1	TRBJ1-4	CASSATDQDEKLFF
TRBD1	TRBV30	TRBJ2-7	CAGGQGDPYEQYF
TRBD2	TRBV12-3/TRBV12-4	TRBJ2-3	CASSFGSGRASADTQYF
.	TRBV24-1	TRBJ2-1	CATSTGWENNEQFF
.	TRBV12-5	TRBJ1-3	CASGLVLHTSSGNTIYF
.	TRBV10-3	TRBJ1-5	CAIRRDTNQPQHF
.	TRBV5-4	TRBJ1-2	CASSWDGREEGYTF
TRBD2	TRBV12-3/TRBV12-4	TRBJ2-3	CASSRLAGMGTQYF
TRBD2	TRBV5-1	TRBJ2-1	CASSLVLAGGVDEQFF
TRBD2	TRBV5-8	TRBJ2-3	CASSHGLAGAVDTQYF
.	TRBV7-7	TRBJ2-1	CASSLSGDSSYNEQFF
TRBD2	TRBV15	TRBJ2-5	CATSRDTSGQETQYF
.	TRBV6-1	TRBJ2-7	CASSPQGGPYEQYF
TRBD1	TRBV3-1	TRBJ2-7	CASSQAGTGVHEQYF
.	TRBV20-1	TRBJ1-4	CSARGDTTTNEKLFF
.	TRBV4-1	TRBJ2-1	CASSHQAGIGDEQFF
TRBD1	TRBV7-9	TRBJ2-2	CASSAPGQGFVGELFF
TRBD1	TRBV28	TRBJ2-4	CASSFPGGLAKNIQYF
.	TRBV12-3/TRBV12-4	TRBJ1-4	CASSQDREKLFF
.	TRBV9	TRBJ2-7	CASSVGSQKTYEQYF
.	TRBV20-1	TRBJ2-5	CSAGDTLGETQYF
TRBD1	TRBV9	TRBJ1-5	CASNPTGTSNQPQHF
.	TRBV12-3/TRBV12-4	TRBJ1-2	CASSAASYGYTF
.	TRBV28	TRBJ1-5	CASSLDRTHQPQHF
.	TRBV2	TRBJ2-2	CASIELLNTGELFF
.	TRBV12-3/TRBV12-4	TRBJ1-2	CASSFSEDGYTF
.	TRBV10-2	TRBJ2-1	CASSRSEGPLANEQFF
TRBD2	TRBV29-1	TRBJ2-5	CSVTPAGEQETQYF
.	TRBV4-1	TRBJ2-7	CASSHGVGGGSYEQYF
.	TRBV19	TRBJ2-3	CASGSSGIETDTQYF
TRBD1	TRBV18	TRBJ1-2	CASSPGDRVGGYTF
.	TRBV20-1	TRBJ2-1	CSAMGLPRIEQFF
.	TRBV20-1	TRBJ2-3	CSARDRMDTQYF
.	TRBV4-3	TRBJ2-3	CASSQGGIADTQYF
TRBD1	TRBV5-1	TRBJ1-6	CASSSTGAGGSPLHF
.	TRBV24-1	TRBJ1-2	CATSPGAHGYTF
.	TRBV20-1	TRBJ1-1	CRPTGLNTKAFF
TRBD2	TRBV10-3	TRBJ2-7	CAIRTSGTYEQYF
TRBD1	TRBV27	TRBJ1-5	CASSIRGTGSQPQHF
TRBD1	TRBV9	TRBJ1-2	CASSVGTGVANYGYTF
.	TRBV4-1	TRBJ2-3	CASRQSGTSATTDTQYF